This T cell receptor beta chain was observed in a study of shared clonotypes between healthy human individuals. About the research overall: CD4 naive cells filled three plates per donor, CD4 memory three, CD8 naive two and CD8 memory one. Findings of the study overall: Across a handful of donors, naive CD4 shared 5% to 6%, naive CD8 less than 4%, memory CD4 roughly 2.4%, memory CD8 roughly 0.37%. Some clonotypes were shared by all four sorted-subset donors, while others were not shared. The non-shared ones had lower generation probabilities than the shared ones.

For this clone: Antigen specificity is unknown.

Naive CD8 cells comprised CD45RO-negative, CCR7-positively selected cells, excluding terminally differentiated effector memory CD45RA+ cells. Germline V lookup: CDR1 LGHNA, CDR2 YSLEER. The V gene lost 4 bases and the J gene lost 6 bases, with 19 bases spanning the gap. This CDR3 has 15 amino acids. In the original workflow: Filtering was not the same, since immunoSEQ gave junction-only sequences without quality scores. TCRdb's copy holds only in-frame clones and misses some; the assay was immunoSEQ multiplex PCR. V, J and clone size were drawn from that table, and D and trimming were deduced from the DNA. The sample comprises about 2.1 million clones, 93% of which are singletons, and approximately 1.7% rests with the top ten.

The chain joins TRBV4-3 to TRBJ2-7; possibly TRBD1 for D (6 bases). The sequenced material came from naive CD8+ T cells from PBMCs. The TCR originated in a man between 18 and 29 years old in good health. Some clones in this sample may be carry-over from other donors' samples. The CDR3 reads CASSLTVAGVSEQYF. The DNA for the CDR3 is TGCGCCAGCAGCCTCACGGTGGCAGGGGTAAGCGAGCAGTACTTC.